These T cell receptor beta chains were read from a single sample in a study of blood T cells in healthy people across ages. Each CDR3 protein is one row after TCRdb ran MiXCR on the 5' RACE reads. The sample holds 790,000 or so distinct CDR3 sequences, 46% seen once. The material sequenced was blood. The receptors derive from an elderly man in good health. Both conserved end residues are part of each CDR3. A D gene is named only where the DNA matches it firmly. Clone sizes are given selectively: once, few, many, or a class where the clone is expanded.

v_gene	abundance	j_gene	d_gene	CDR3nt	CDR3aa
TRBV28	NA	TRBJ1-2	NA	TGTGCCAGCAGTACAGGGTTCGTTTGGGGCTACACCTTC	CASSTGFVWGYTF
TRBV20-1	few	TRBJ2-3	TRBD2	TGCAGTGCAAACCCTCTAGCGGATTACACAGATACGCAGTATTTT	CSANPLADYTDTQYF
TRBV7-9	NA	TRBJ2-5	NA	TGTGCCGGCAGCTCATGGACCGGGAAGGTGGAGACCCAGTACTTC	CAGSSWTGKVETQYF
TRBV5-1	NA	TRBJ2-5	NA	TGCGCCAGCAGCTTGGCGGGTTTTTACCAAGAGACCCAGTACTTC	CASSLAGFYQETQYF
TRBV7-2	NA	TRBJ1-4	NA	TGTGCCAGCAGCCCACGTGGAGGGTCTAATGAAAAACTGTTTTTT	CASSPRGGSNEKLFF
TRBV7-8	NA	TRBJ2-7	NA	TGTGCCAGCAGCCCCCCCCTCCTCGACGGTCCCTACGAGCAGTACTTC	CASSPPLLDGPYEQYF
TRBV20-1	few	TRBJ2-5	TRBD2	TGCAGTGCTAGTCTTCTAGCGGGAGCAGGAGAGACCCAGTACTTC	CSASLLAGAGETQYF
TRBV10-3	once	TRBJ2-1	TRBD2	TGTGCCACCGGGACTAGGGTCGATGAGCAGTTCTTC	CATGTRVDEQFF
TRBV7-6	NA	TRBJ2-7	NA	TGTGCCAGCAGCTTAGGTTTTGGGGACTCCTCCTACGAGCAGTACTTC	CASSLGFGDSSYEQYF
TRBV5-1	NA	TRBJ2-1	TRBD2	TGCGCCAGCAGCGTGGTCAGCGGGAGAAGTGAGCAGTTCTTC	CASSVVSGRSEQFF
TRBV6-6	many	TRBJ2-7	NA	TGTGCCAGCGGTCGGCTGTGGGAGCAGTACTTC	CASGRLWEQYF
TRBV29-1	NA	TRBJ2-5	TRBD1	TGCAGCGTTGGACATCGACAGGGCCTCCAATTATGGGAGACCCAGTACTTC	CSVGHRQGLQLWETQYF
TRBV7-9	NA	TRBJ2-5	NA	TGTGCCAGCAGTGGGACATGGGGATACGAGACCCAGTACTTC	CASSGTWGYETQYF
TRBV7-2	many	TRBJ2-7	NA	TGTGCCAGCAGCTTAGAGGGGCAGAGCTCCTACGAGCAGTACTTC	CASSLEGQSSYEQYF
TRBV3-1	NA	TRBJ2-5	TRBD2	TGTGCCGGCAGCCAAGCTAGCGGGACGAAGACCCAGTACTTC	CAGSQASGTKTQYF
TRBV20-1	NA	TRBJ1-5	NA	TGCAGTGCTATAATGGCCGCCGGGAATCAGCCCCAGCATTTT	CSAIMAAGNQPQHF
TRBV20-1	NA	TRBJ1-1	NA	TGCAGTGCCCCTCGGGCAGGGTGGACTGAAGCTTTCTTT	CSAPRAGWTEAFF
TRBV27	many	TRBJ2-4	TRBD1	TGTGCCAGCAGTCCTATCCCACAGGGGGCTTTAAACATTCAGTACTTC	CASSPIPQGALNIQYF